This is a list of T cell receptor beta chains from one sample in a study of early T cells in non-severe SARS-CoV-2 infection. Each CDR3 protein is one row after TCRdb ran MiXCR on the 5' RACE reads. Found here are tens of thousands of distinct CDR3 sequences, approximately 22% of them singletons; the top ten hold around 4.6%. This material consisted of whole blood, taken at baseline. The receptor source for this set is an adult who was a healthcare worker with PCR-confirmed SARS-CoV-2 infection or an uninfected control (not recorded which). Each CDR3 is given without its conserved first and last residue. Fields, in order: V gene, J gene, CDR3 length, CDR3 protein.

>TRBV7-3|TRBJ1-4|11
ANTGHSSEKLF
>TRBV7-6|TRBJ2-1|19
ASSLRGVGLAGISSYNEQF
>TRBV5-5|TRBJ2-1|12
ASSLVQGHGEQF
>TRBV11-2|TRBJ2-3|10
ASSLASDTQY
>TRBV12-3/TRBV12-4|TRBJ1-6|10
ASSQAYSPLH
>TRBV5-4|TRBJ2-1|13
ASSTQGGTYNEQF
>TRBV19|TRBJ2-7|12
ASMPGTVSYEQY
>TRBV5-4|TRBJ2-5|12
ASSSSGEGETQY
>TRBV9|TRBJ1-5|12
ASSVSGTNQPQH
>TRBV11-2|TRBJ1-1|11
ASSLYVGTEAF
>TRBV12-3/TRBV12-4|TRBJ2-7|13
ASSLETLARYEQY
>TRBV29-1|TRBJ2-7|12
SALTGVSTSEQY
>TRBV13|TRBJ2-7|13
ASSWPGTGDYEQY
>TRBV11-3|TRBJ2-5|12
ASSLDPRQETQY
>TRBV18|TRBJ1-2|11
ASSPQVRECYT
>TRBV12-3/TRBV12-4|TRBJ2-3|12
ASSHPDQTDTQY
>TRBV11-2|TRBJ1-1|12
ASSLDGQGVEAF
>TRBV7-9|TRBJ2-1|13
ASSRQGSSYNERF
>TRBV7-9|TRBJ1-6|14
ASSPGDRGRWSPLH
>TRBV18|TRBJ2-7|13
ASSPTPDFSYEQY
>TRBV7-2|TRBJ2-3|12
ASSFRALGDTQY
>TRBV27|TRBJ2-1|14
ASSLPPPGFYNEQF